What follows are 9 T cell receptor beta chains derived from one specimen sequenced in a study of T cells in Graves' hyperthyroidism and ophthalmopathy. There were TCR beta CDR3 regions amplified from RNA transcripts. A first-round RT-PCR of the TCR CDR3 used the HTBI primer set. TCRdb redid the calling of the multiplex PCR reads with MiXCR, one entry per CDR3 protein. The sample holds roughly 350,000 distinct CDR3 sequences; roughly 13% are singletons and the top ten take 30% to 35%. The source material was blood. These receptors all stem from a woman aged 40 to 55 with Graves' ophthalmopathy.

This clonotype was observed at least ten times. The CDR3 bases are TGTGCCAGCAGTGTAGGAGGCCACACCGGGGAGCTGTTTTTT. Translation: CASSVGGHTGELFF. The chain uses TRBV2 and TRBJ2-2; D perhaps matches TRBD2 (5 bases). Germline CDR1 and CDR2: SNHLY and FYNNEI. The CDR3 is made up of 14 amino acids. V was clipped by 4 bases and J by 3 bases, with 9 bases between them.

This clonotype was recorded at least ten times. The chain couples TRBV28 to TRBJ1-2; a weak D match, TRBD1 (5 bases). Trimming stripped 11 bases from V and 8 bases from J, with 15 bases between. Germline V gives CDR1 MDHEN, CDR2 SYDVKM. This CDR3 has 11 residues. CDR3 amino acids: CASGVEGGYTF. DNA of the CDR3: TGTGCCTCGGGGGTGGAGGGGGGCTACACCTTC.

This clonotype was detected once. This chain uses TRBV15 with TRBJ1-2; D is unresolved. The germline gives CDR1 LNHNV, CDR2 YYDKDF (reference sequence). The CDR3 is 14 amino acids. The ends were cut back, 3 bases at V and 0 bases at J, with 8 bases in the middle. CDR3 in DNA: TGTGCCACCAGCAGCGGGGTCGCTAACTATGGCTACACCTTC. As protein: CATSSGVANYGYTF.

The chain uses TRBV7-8 and TRBJ2-3; TRBD2 agrees at 7 bases. This CDR3 region has 16 residues. The germline V gene has CDR1 SGHVS and CDR2 FQNEAQ. After removal of 2 bases from V and 10 bases from J, the junction contained 15 bases not matched to a gene. The CDR3 nucleotides read TGTGCCAGCAGCTTAAGGCCTAGCGGTTTTTTGATGGCGCAGTATTTT. It codes for CASSLRPSGFLMAQYF. Combining the CDR3 with reference TRBV7-8 and TRBJ2-3 gives the whole variable domain GAGVSQSPRYKVAKRGQDVALRCDPISGHVSLFWYQQALGQGPEFLTYFQNEAQLDKSGLPSDRFFAERPEGSVSTLKIQRTQQEDSAVYLCASSLRPSGFLMAQYFGPGTRLTVL.

This clonotype showed up just a few times. The CDR3 is CASSPRGAYEQYF. The CDR3 bases are TGTGCCAGCAGCCCAAGGGGAGCCTACGAGCAGTACTTC. The chain recombines TRBV2 with TRBJ2-7, with D perhaps matching TRBD1 or TRBD2 (5 bases each). The CDR3 is 13 amino acids. CDR1 is SNHLY, CDR2 FYNNEI, per germline. The V end was cut by 6 bases, the J end by 2 bases, with 11 bases between.

This clonotype occurred many times. The V gene is TRBV7-8, the J gene TRBJ2-3; D not certain. This CDR3 has 16 residues. V lost 1 base and J 1 base, leaving 12 bases between the germline ends. CDR1 is SGHVS, CDR2 FQNEAQ, per germline. The CDR3 nucleotides are TGTGCCAGCAGCTTAGGAGGCCGCTTTGGCACAGATACGCAGTATTTT. Translated, it gives CASSLGGRFGTDTQYF.

This clonotype was recorded a few times. The rearrangement links TRBV7-9 to TRBJ1-3; D is unresolved. V was clipped by 2 bases and J by 1 base, with 6 bases between them. The germline V gene has CDR1 SEHNR and CDR2 FQNEAQ (reference sequence). The CDR3 contains 14 residues. CDR3 coding DNA: TGTGCCAGCAGCTTACTGGGGTCTGGAAACACCATATATTTT. It translates to CASSLLGSGNTIYF.

This clonotype showed up many times. This chain connects TRBV28 to TRBJ2-7; 7 nucleotides agree with TRBD2. Germline V gene sequence: CDR1 MDHEN, CDR2 SYDVKM. With 2 bases clipped from V and 5 bases from J, the junction kept 6 bases outside the gene matches. The CDR3 has 14 residues. CDR3 region: CASSLGGVGHEQYF. The CDR3 DNA is TGTGCCAGCAGTTTAGGGGGGGTGGGACACGAGCAGTACTTC.

This clonotype came up a few times. The chain has TRBV6-2 or TRBV6-3 and TRBJ1-5; D gene unclear. Trimming shortened V by 2 bases and J by 3 bases, and 8 bases separated the two germline ends. Germline values: CDR1 MNHEY, CDR2 SVGEGT. This CDR3 is 14 amino acids long. The CDR3 bases are TGTGCCAGCAGTTACCCCCCTGCCAATCAGCCCCAGCATTTT. Encoded protein: CASSYPPANQPQHF.